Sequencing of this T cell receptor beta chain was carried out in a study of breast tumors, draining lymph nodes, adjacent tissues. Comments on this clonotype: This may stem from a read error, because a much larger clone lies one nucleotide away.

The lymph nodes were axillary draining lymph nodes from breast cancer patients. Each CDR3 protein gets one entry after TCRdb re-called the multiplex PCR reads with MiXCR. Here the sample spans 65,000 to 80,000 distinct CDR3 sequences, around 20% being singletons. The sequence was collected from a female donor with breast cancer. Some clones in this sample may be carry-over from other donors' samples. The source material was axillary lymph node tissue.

CDR3 sequence: CASSLVRGAGGGEQFF. In nucleotides, the CDR3 is TGTGCCAGCAGCTTAGTGAGGGGAGCGGGAGGTGGAGAGCAGTTCTTC. The chain has TRBV11-2 and TRBJ2-1, with 9 bases fitting TRBD2. The CDR3 has 16 amino acids. CDR1 SGHAT and CDR2 FQNNGV come from the germline V gene. Unmatched junction bases numbered 11, after V lost 1 base and J lost 10 bases.